This passage covers 2 T cell receptor beta chains from one sample sequenced in a study of blood T cell repertoires in COVID-19. Assay: immunoSEQ multiplex PCR; the TCRdb copy retains only in-frame clones and omits some. The repertoire holds around 130,000 clones, with roughly 84% as singletons. The sequencing sample was made of peripheral blood. The origin of the receptors is a man aged 30-40 years with COVID-19, enrolled during active disease.

This chain connects TRBV11-2 to TRBJ2-3, with a possible D match to TRBD2 (6 bases). The germline V gene encodes CDR1 SGHAT and CDR2 FQNNGV. The CDR3 sequence is 14 residues long. V dropped 3 bases and J dropped 5 bases, with 12 bases sitting between them. The CDR3 region has the DNA TGTGCCAGCAGCTTCCGACTAGTAGGAGATACGCAGTATTTT. Protein: CASSFRLVGDTQYF.

The genes are TRBV12-3 or TRBV12-4 and TRBJ1-2, with 10 bases lining up with TRBD1. The CDR3 is 12 residues long. V lost 8 bases to trimming and J lost 8 bases; unmatched junction nucleotides: 5. The chain's CDR3 is CASGTGVGGYTF. In DNA form, the CDR3 reads TGTGCCAGCGGGACAGGGGTGGGAGGCTACACCTTC.